This record covers a single TCR beta chain. TCRdb's table, derived via immunoSEQ multiplex PCR, lists solely in-frame clones and lacks some. The sample contains roughly 68,000 clones, approximately 91% of which appear only once. Germline V CDR1 and CDR2: MGHRA, YSYEKL. V trimming: 4 bases; J trimming: 1 base; junction bases outside the gene matches: 15. CDR3 length: 18 residues. This sample stems from a study of stem cell transplantation in POMP-related autoinflammatory disease. Study-level background: CD8+ T cells were low and CD4+ cells naive-skewed before transplant.

Sequenced here: CD4+ T cells from PBMCs, sampled after stem cell transplantation. This TCR was recovered from a human patient with POMP-related autoinflammation and immune dysregulation (PRAID). The T cells may partly be graft donor cells. The chain recombines TRBV4-1 with TRBJ1-1, with 7 bases that match TRBD1. CDR3 amino acids: CASSPLRQGGLGNTEAFF. CDR3 in DNA: TGCGCCAGCAGCCCTTTAAGACAGGGAGGACTGGGGAACACTGAAGCTTTCTTT.